These T cell receptor beta chains were read from a single sample in a study of early stage breast cancer tumors. The repertoire was sequenced with immunoSEQ multiplex PCR; TCRdb's copy has only in-frame clones and lacks some. The sample contains 5,500 to 7,000 clones, about three fifths of which appear only once. The material sequenced was normal breast tissue next to the tumor. These receptors originate from a person between 50 and 60 years old with breast cancer. CDR3s include the opening cysteine and the closing phenylalanine or tryptophan. The D gene is left open where the match is weak. Clone sizes are given selectively: once, few, many, or a class where the clone is expanded.

CDR3 length	clone size	V gene	J gene	D gene	CDR3 protein	CDR3 DNA
14	NA	TRBV5-1	TRBJ2-7	TRBD1	CASSPTGQGYEQYF	TGCGCCAGCAGCCCAACGGGACAGGGCTACGAGCAGTACTTC
13	few	TRBV11-2	TRBJ1-1	NA	CASSLVRNTEAFF	TGTGCCAGCAGCTTAGTAAGGAACACTGAAGCTTTCTTT
17	NA	TRBV19	TRBJ1-5	NA	CASSIVGQSSINQPQHF	TGTGCCAGTAGTATAGTCGGACAGTCTAGCATAAATCAGCCCCAGCATTTT
12	NA	TRBV7-7	TRBJ2-5	NA	CASSLGSETQYF	TGTGCTAGCAGCTTAGGGTCGGAGACCCAGTACTTC
14	NA	TRBV7-8	TRBJ1-3	NA	CASSLGGSGNTIYF	TGTGCCAGCAGCTTAGGGGGCTCTGGAAACACCATATATTTT
15	NA	TRBV18	TRBJ2-5	TRBD2	CASSQGLAGKETQYF	TGTGCCAGCTCTCAAGGACTAGCGGGAAAAGAGACCCAGTACTTC
15	NA	TRBV19	TRBJ2-1	TRBD2	CASSTLGLAGNEQFF	TGTGCCAGTAGTACCCTCGGACTAGCGGGAAATGAGCAGTTCTTC
14	NA	TRBV30	TRBJ1-6	NA	CAWSVRGGNSPLHF	TGTGCCTGGAGTGTACGCGGCGGTAATTCACCCCTCCACTTT
16	NA	TRBV9	TRBJ2-1	NA	CASSAGGFLVDNEQFF	TGTGCCAGCAGCGCTGGTGGCTTTCTCGTAGACAATGAGCAGTTCTTC
14	NA	TRBV7-6	TRBJ2-7	TRBD2	CASSSGLGSNEQYF	TGTGCCAGCAGCTCCGGACTAGGGTCAAACGAGCAGTACTTC
15	once	TRBV11-2	TRBJ1-2	TRBD1	CASSKSGTGAYGYTF	TGTGCCAGCAGCAAATCCGGGACAGGTGCCTATGGCTACACCTTC
16	NA	TRBV11-3	TRBJ2-1	TRBD1	CASSLGGQGGYNEQFF	TGTGCCAGCAGCTTAGGGGGACAGGGGGGCTACAATGAGCAGTTCTTC
15	few	TRBV5-1	TRBJ1-4	TRBD1	CASRGTVATNEKLFF	TGCGCCAGCAGGGGGACAGTTGCAACTAATGAAAAACTGTTTTTT
16	NA	TRBV6-6	TRBJ1-4	NA	CASSYQLAGSGEKLFF	TGTGCCAGCAGTTATCAACTGGCCGGGAGCGGAGAAAAACTGTTTTTT
14	few	TRBV5-6	TRBJ1-1	NA	CASTKGGTNTEAFF	TGTGCCAGCACCAAGGGAGGCACGAACACTGAAGCTTTCTTT
11	NA	TRBV10-3	TRBJ2-2	NA	CASRGTGELFF	TGTGCCTCCAGGGGCACCGGGGAGCTGTTTTTT
16	NA	TRBV28	TRBJ1-6	NA	CASRPQGNSYNSPLHF	TGTGCCAGCAGACCCCAGGGGAACTCCTATAATTCACCCCTCCACTTT
18	few	TRBV4-1	TRBJ2-5	TRBD2	CASSQDIGVAGSKETQYF	TGCGCCAGCAGCCAAGATATAGGGGTAGCGGGATCCAAAGAGACCCAGTACTTC
16	NA	TRBV7-2	TRBJ2-4	TRBD2	CASSQGLAGPVNIQYF	TGTGCCAGCAGCCAGGGACTAGCGGGGCCTGTAAACATTCAGTACTTC
13	NA	TRBV13	TRBJ1-2	NA	CASSTGTDYGYTF	TGTGCCAGCAGCACGGGGACGGACTATGGCTACACCTTC
11	few	TRBV27	TRBJ1-4	NA	CASTDTTAYPF	TGTGCCAGCACCGATACTACAGCTTACCCTTTT
14	NA	TRBV7-2	TRBJ1-2	NA	CASSSVGTILAYTF	TGTGCCAGCAGCTCGGTAGGCACAATCTTAGCCTACACCTTC
15	few	TRBV6-5	TRBJ2-7	NA	CASSYGGQSVGEQYF	TGTGCCAGCAGTTACGGAGGACAGAGTGTGGGCGAGCAGTACTTC
16	NA	TRBV4-3	TRBJ2-3	TRBD2	CASSQDLAGVGDTQYF	TGCGCCAGCAGCCAAGATTTAGCGGGAGTAGGAGATACGCAGTATTTT
13	NA	TRBV4-1	TRBJ1-5	NA	CASSLGPYQPQHF	TGCGCCAGCAGCCTAGGACCCTATCAGCCCCAGCATTTT
15	NA	TRBV28	TRBJ2-2	NA	CASRPTASNTGELFF	TGTGCCAGCAGGCCGACAGCTTCGAACACCGGGGAGCTGTTTTTT
14	NA	TRBV27	TRBJ2-1	TRBD1	CASSPGQIYNEQFF	TGTGCCAGCAGTCCGGGACAGATCTACAATGAGCAGTTCTTC
12	NA	TRBV6-5	TRBJ2-5	NA	CASSYSGESQYF	TGTGCCAGCAGTTACTCGGGGGAGTCCCAGTACTTC
15	NA	TRBV5-1	TRBJ2-2	TRBD2	CASSPGTTNTGELFF	TGCGCCAGCAGCCCCGGGACTACGAACACCGGGGAGCTGTTTTTT
15	NA	TRBV12-5	TRBJ1-6	NA	CASGSSGPGDSPLHF	TGTGCTAGTGGTTCTTCGGGACCTGGAGATTCACCCCTCCACTTT
13	NA	TRBV19	TRBJ1-2	NA	CASSNRAPGGYTF	TGTGCCAGTAGCAACAGGGCCCCGGGAGGCTACACCTTC